Sequencing of this T cell receptor beta chain was carried out in a study of vaccination effects on CD4 cells after COVID-19 (dated 2022 in TCRdb). With respect to the entire study: In the ViraFEST assay, PBMC were stimulated with viral peptide pools, and TCR sequencing was then used to find antigen-specific CD4+ T cell clonotypes based on their expansion. Across the study, the median time from the second dose to post-vaccine sampling was 72 days (range 14 to 241). Each well held fewer than 2.5 million PBMC cultured in IMDM containing around 5.1% human AB serum, 9 to 10 IU/ml IL-2 and gentamicin, along with 8 to 10 ug/ml peptides. In both COVID-19 convalescent patients and infection-naive vaccine recipients, the study compared SARS-CoV-2 spike-specific CD4+ TCR repertoires from before mRNA vaccination with those from after it. A total of ten to eleven COVID-19 convalescent patients and a handful of SARS-CoV-2-naive healthy vaccine recipients were included in the full study. Cultures from other donors in the study were sequenced using the Oncomine TCR Beta short-read assay on an Illumina iSeq 100.

Overall results and qualifications from the work: At late post-vaccination timepoints, both infection-induced and vaccine-induced clones showed marked clonal contraction, consistent with waning T cell responses. The study was limited by a small number of convalescent patients, and early post-infection timepoints were lacking. In healthy vaccine recipients, vaccine-induced clones were almost all SARS-CoV-2 mono-reactive, with only 1 of 255 being cross-reactive with common cold coronaviruses.

Via the germline V gene (reference sequence), CDR1 is LNHNV and CDR2 YYDKDF. Reading from cysteine to phenylalanine, the CDR3 counts 15 amino acids. Kept here is only the CDR3 DNA, which spans 45 bases and is read in frame from base 1. At the junction V is shortened by 3 bases and J by 5 bases; bases outside the gene matches: 6. The method was the immunoSEQ multiplex PCR assay. DNA from the CD4+ T cells that had been cultured and isolated underwent TCR beta CDR3 sequencing. In the authors' own workflow: The analysis removed non-productive TCR sequences, trimmed reads to the CDR3 region, and retained only CDR3s that were 7 or more amino acids long. Antigen-specific clonotypes were identified with the MANAFEST web app by comparing expansion in peptide wells against reference cultures. For clones to be considered positive, expansion at FDR<0.05 versus reference and all other wells, an odds ratio above 5, and a frequency above 0.1% in two replicate wells were required. Cross-reactive clonotypes were defined as significantly expanded in SARS-CoV-2 spike wells and in at least one common cold coronavirus spike condition. Levenshtein distance calculated with the stringdist R package was used to assess CDR3 similarity, and unrooted trees were constructed with ape in R 3.6.1. Imported from immuneACCESS, the table was reduced by TCRdb to in-frame sequences with V and J called. These copies leave out some clones; in studies compared against another copy, an unresolved V gene accounts for under half, and the cause of the remainder is not known. For V, J and clone size, that table is used; D and trimming come from the DNA. This sample is represented by about 40,000 clones; about 70% of them were singletons. In total, the top ten clones hold about 8% of the sample.

Regarding this clone: No cognate antigen has been identified for it. No quality values exist for individual bases; no much larger clone is one base distant.

After more than 9 days of culture, CD4+ T cells were isolated with the EasySep CD4+ T cell isolation kit. Two doses of either the BNT162b2 or the mRNA-1273 mRNA SARS-CoV-2 vaccine were administered to participants. Healthy vaccine recipients had no prior SARS-CoV-2 infection, confirmed by negative nucleocapsid antibodies before and after vaccination. On days 3 and 7, half of the culture medium was replaced with fresh IL-2-containing medium. Unless otherwise noted, each peptide stimulation condition was cultured in triplicate wells. Using Ficoll-Paque Plus gradient centrifugation, PBMC were separated from whole blood and then either used fresh or cryopreserved at -140C. The QIAamp micro DNA kit was used to extract genomic DNA from the cultured CD4+ T cells.

Source: CD4+ T cells from PBMCs cultured without peptide, taken after COVID-19 vaccination. The receptor chain draws on TRBV15 and TRBJ2-1, and 8 junctional nucleotides match TRBD1. This receptor was taken from a human donor who received a COVID-19 vaccine. CDR3 sequence: CATSSQGAGHNEQFF. The nucleotide sequence is TGTGCCACCAGCAGCCAGGGGGCGGGACACAATGAGCAGTTCTTC.